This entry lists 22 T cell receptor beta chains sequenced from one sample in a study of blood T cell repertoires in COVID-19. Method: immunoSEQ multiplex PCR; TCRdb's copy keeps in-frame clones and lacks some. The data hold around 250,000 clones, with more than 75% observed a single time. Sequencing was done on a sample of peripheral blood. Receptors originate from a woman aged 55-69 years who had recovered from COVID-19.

CDR3 DNA: TGTGCCAGCAATAGAGAGAGCTACAATGAGCAGTTCTTC. This codes for CASNRESYNEQFF. The chain couples TRBV6-5 to TRBJ2-1; no clear D. V was trimmed by 7 bases and J by 3 bases, leaving 10 bases between them. Germline V gene sequence: CDR1 MNHEY, CDR2 SVGAGI. The CDR3 loop spans 13 amino acids.

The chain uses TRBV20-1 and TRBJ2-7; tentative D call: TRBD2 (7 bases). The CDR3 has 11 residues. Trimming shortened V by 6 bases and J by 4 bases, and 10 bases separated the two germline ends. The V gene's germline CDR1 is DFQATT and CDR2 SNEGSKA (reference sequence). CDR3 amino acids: CSAEGGYEQYF. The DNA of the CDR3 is TGCAGTGCAGAGGGGGGGTACGAGCAGTACTTC.

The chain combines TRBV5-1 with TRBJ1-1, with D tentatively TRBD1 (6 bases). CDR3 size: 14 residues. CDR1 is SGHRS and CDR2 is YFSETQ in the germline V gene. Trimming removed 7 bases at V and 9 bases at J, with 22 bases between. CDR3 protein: CASDIGGGEKQAFF. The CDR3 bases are TGCGCCAGCGACATAGGAGGGGGGGAGAAGCAAGCTTTCTTT. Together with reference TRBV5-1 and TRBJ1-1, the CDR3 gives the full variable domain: KAGVTQTPRYLIKTRGQQVTLSCSPISGHRSVSWYQQTPGQGLQFLFEYFSETQRNKGNFPGRFSGRQFSNSRSEMNVSTLELGDSALYLCASDIGGGEKQAFFGQGTRLTVV.

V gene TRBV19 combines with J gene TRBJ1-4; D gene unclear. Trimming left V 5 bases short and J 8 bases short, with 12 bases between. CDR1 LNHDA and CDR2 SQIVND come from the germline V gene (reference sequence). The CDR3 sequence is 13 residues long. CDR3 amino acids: CASSPREGEKLFF. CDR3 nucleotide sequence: TGTGCCAGTAGTCCCCGCGAGGGAGAAAAACTGTTTTTT. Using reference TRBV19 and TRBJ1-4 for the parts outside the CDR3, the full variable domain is DGGITQSPKYLFRKEGQNVTLSCEQNLNHDAMYWYRQDPGQGLRLIYYSQIVNDFQKGDIAEGYSVSREKKESFPLTVTSAQKNPTAFYLCASSPREGEKLFFGSGTQLSVL.

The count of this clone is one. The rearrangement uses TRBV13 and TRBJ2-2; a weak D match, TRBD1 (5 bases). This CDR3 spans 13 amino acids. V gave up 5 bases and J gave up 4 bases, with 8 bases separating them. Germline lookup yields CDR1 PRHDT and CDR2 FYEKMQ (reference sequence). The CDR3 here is CASSPDSTGELFF. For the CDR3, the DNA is TGTGCCAGCAGCCCAGACAGCACCGGGGAGCTGTTTTTT.

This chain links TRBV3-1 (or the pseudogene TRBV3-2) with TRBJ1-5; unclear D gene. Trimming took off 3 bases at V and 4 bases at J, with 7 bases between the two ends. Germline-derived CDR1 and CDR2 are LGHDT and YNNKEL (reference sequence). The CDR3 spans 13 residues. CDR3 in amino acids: CASSQNQNQPQHF. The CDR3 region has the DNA TGTGCCAGCAGCCAGAACCAGAATCAGCCCCAGCATTTT.

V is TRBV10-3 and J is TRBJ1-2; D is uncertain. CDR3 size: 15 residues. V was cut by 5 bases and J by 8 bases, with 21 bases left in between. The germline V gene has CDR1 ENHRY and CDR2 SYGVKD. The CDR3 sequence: CAISPLNIAGEGYTF. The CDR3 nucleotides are TGTGCCATCAGTCCCCTGAATATTGCGGGAGAAGGCTACACCTTC.

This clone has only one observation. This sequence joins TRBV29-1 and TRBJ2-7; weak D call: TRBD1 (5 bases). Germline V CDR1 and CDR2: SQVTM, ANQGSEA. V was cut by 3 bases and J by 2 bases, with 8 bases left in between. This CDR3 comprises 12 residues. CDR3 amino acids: CSVEGRAYEQYF. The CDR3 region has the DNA TGCAGCGTTGAGGGCAGGGCCTACGAGCAGTACTTC.

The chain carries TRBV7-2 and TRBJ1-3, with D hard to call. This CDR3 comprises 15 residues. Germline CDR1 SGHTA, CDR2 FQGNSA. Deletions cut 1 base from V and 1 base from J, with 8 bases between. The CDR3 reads CASSLVAASGNTIYF. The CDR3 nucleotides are TGTGCCAGCAGCTTAGTCGCGGCATCTGGAAACACCATATATTTT.

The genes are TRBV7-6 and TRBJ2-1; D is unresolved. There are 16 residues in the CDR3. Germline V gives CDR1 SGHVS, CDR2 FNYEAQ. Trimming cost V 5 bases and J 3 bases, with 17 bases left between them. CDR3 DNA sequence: TGTGCCAGCAGCCCGACCGGGTGGTTGGGCTACAATGAGCAGTTCTTC. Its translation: CASSPTGWLGYNEQFF.

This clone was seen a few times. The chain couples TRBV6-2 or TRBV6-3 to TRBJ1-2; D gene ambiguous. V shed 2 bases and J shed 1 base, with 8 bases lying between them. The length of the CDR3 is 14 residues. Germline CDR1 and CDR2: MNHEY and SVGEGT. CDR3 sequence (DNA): TGTGCCAGCAGTTACGGCCATGGTAACTATGGCTACACCTTC. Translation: CASSYGHGNYGYTF.

The CDR3 here is CASSANRGDTGELFF. The CDR3 coding sequence is TGTGCCAGCAGCGCCAACAGGGGGGACACCGGGGAGCTGTTTTTT. The chain couples TRBV9 to TRBJ2-2, with 8 bases aligning to TRBD1. The V gene end was trimmed by 3 bases and the J gene end by 3 bases; junction bases not matched to a gene: 4. The germline V gene encodes CDR1 SGDLS and CDR2 YYNGEE. The CDR3 covers 15 residues.

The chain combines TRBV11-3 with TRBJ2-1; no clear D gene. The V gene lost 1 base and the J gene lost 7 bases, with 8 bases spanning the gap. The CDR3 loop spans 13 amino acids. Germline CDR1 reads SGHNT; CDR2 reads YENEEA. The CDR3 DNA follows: TGTGCCAGCAGCTTAGGCGCGGAAAATGAGCAGTTCTTC. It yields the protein CASSLGAENEQFF.

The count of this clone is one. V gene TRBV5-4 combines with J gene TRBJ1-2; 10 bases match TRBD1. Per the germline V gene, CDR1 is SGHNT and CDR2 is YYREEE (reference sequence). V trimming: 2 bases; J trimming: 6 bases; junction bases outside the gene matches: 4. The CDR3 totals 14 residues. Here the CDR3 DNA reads TGTGCCAGCAGCTTTGTGGGACAGGGGAATGGCTACACCTTC. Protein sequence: CASSFVGQGNGYTF.

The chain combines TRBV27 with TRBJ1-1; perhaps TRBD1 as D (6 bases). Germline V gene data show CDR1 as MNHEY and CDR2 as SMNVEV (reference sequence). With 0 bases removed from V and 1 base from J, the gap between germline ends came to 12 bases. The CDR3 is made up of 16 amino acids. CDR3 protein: CASSLSIGTRNTEAFF. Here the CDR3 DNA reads TGTGCCAGCAGTTTATCGATCGGGACAAGGAACACTGAAGCTTTCTTT.

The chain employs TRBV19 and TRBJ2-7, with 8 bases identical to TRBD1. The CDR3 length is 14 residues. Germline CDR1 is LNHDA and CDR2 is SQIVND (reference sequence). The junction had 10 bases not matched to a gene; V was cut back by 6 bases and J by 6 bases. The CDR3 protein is CASSFGTGFSEQYF. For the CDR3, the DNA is TGTGCCAGTAGCTTTGGGACAGGCTTCTCCGAGCAGTACTTC.

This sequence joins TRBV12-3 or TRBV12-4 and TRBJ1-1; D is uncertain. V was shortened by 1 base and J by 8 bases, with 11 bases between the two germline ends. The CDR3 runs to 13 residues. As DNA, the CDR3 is TGTGCCAGCAGTTTAGAGTTGTTAGAGGAAGCTTTCTTT. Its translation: CASSLELLEEAFF.

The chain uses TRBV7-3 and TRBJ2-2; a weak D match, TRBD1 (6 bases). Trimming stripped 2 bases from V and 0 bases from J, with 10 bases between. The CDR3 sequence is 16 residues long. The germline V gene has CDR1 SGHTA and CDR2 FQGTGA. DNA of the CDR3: TGTGCCAGCAGCTTATGGACAGCGGCGAACACCGGGGAGCTGTTTTTT. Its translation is CASSLWTAANTGELFF. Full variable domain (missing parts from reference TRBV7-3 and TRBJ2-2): GAGVSQTPSNKVTEKGKYVELRCDPISGHTALYWYRQSLGQGPEFLIYFQGTGAADDSGLPNDRFFAVRPEGSVSTLKIQRTERGDSAVYLCASSLWTAANTGELFFGEGSRLTVL.

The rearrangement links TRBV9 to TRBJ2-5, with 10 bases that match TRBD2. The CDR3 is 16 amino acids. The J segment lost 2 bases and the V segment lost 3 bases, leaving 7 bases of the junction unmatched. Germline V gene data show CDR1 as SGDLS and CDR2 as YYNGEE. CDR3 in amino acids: CASSAPWGLAQETQYF. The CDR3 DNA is TGTGCCAGCAGCGCCCCCTGGGGACTAGCGCAAGAGACCCAGTACTTC.

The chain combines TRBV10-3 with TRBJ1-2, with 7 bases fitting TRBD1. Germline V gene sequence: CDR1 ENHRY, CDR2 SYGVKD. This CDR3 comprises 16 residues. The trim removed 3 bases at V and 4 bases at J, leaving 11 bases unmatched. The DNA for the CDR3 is TGTGCCATCAGTGACTCTCTTTGGGACAGCAGCTATGGCTACACCTTC. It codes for CAISDSLWDSSYGYTF.

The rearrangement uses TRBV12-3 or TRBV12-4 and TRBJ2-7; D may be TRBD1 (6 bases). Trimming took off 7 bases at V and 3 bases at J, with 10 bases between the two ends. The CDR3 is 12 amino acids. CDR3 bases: TGTGCCAGCACTCTCAGGGGCTACGAGCAGTACTTC. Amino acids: CASTLRGYEQYF.

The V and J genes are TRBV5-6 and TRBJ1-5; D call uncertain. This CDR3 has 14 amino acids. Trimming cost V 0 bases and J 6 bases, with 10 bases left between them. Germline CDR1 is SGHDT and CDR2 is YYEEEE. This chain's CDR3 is CASSLEARSQPQHF. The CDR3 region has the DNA TGTGCCAGCAGCTTGGAAGCCCGATCTCAGCCCCAGCATTTT.